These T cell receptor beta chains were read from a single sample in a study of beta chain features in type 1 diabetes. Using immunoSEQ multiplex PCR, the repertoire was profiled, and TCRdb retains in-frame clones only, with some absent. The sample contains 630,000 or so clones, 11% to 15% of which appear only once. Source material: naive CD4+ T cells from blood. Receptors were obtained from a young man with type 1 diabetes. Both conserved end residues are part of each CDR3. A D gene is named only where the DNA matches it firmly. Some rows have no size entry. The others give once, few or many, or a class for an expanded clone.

CDR3aa: CASSPGTSSYNEQFF
CDR3nt: TGTGCCAGCAGCCCCGGGACTAGCAGTTACAATGAGCAGTTCTTC
abundance: few
v_gene: TRBV5-4
j_gene: TRBJ2-1
d_gene: TRBD2

CDR3aa: CSVISTGYEQFF
CDR3nt: TGCAGCGTGATTTCTACAGGCTATGAGCAGTTCTTC
abundance: few
v_gene: TRBV29-1
j_gene: TRBJ2-1
d_gene: .

CDR3aa: CAWCLAGTGGRGYTF
CDR3nt: TGTGCCTGGTGTCTCGCCGGGACAGGGGGTCGAGGCTACACCTTC
abundance: few
v_gene: TRBV30
j_gene: TRBJ1-2
d_gene: TRBD1

CDR3aa: CASSPRPYRVDGYTF
CDR3nt: TGTGCCAGCAGTCCCCGACCCTACAGGGTCGATGGCTACACCTTC
abundance: .
v_gene: TRBV27
j_gene: TRBJ1-2
d_gene: .

CDR3aa: CASSVDLGAGEQYF
CDR3nt: TGTGCCAGCAGCGTAGATCTGGGAGCGGGCGAGCAGTACTTC
abundance: .
v_gene: TRBV9
j_gene: TRBJ2-7
d_gene: .

CDR3aa: CASSSGLAGGLDEQFF
CDR3nt: TGTGCCAGCAGCTCAGGACTAGCGGGAGGTCTGGATGAGCAGTTCTTC
abundance: .
v_gene: TRBV9
j_gene: TRBJ2-1
d_gene: TRBD2

CDR3aa: CASSLALGQGKGYTF
CDR3nt: TGTGCCAGCAGCTTGGCCCTGGGACAGGGAAAGGGCTACACCTTC
abundance: .
v_gene: TRBV5-6
j_gene: TRBJ1-2
d_gene: TRBD1

CDR3aa: CASSLPSGPYNEQFF
CDR3nt: TGTGCCAGCAGCCTACCTAGCGGCCCCTACAATGAGCAGTTCTTC
abundance: few
v_gene: TRBV7-2
j_gene: TRBJ2-1
d_gene: TRBD2

CDR3aa: CASSLVSPAYSYEQYF
CDR3nt: TGTGCCAGCAGTTTAGTGTCGCCGGCATACTCCTACGAGCAGTACTTC
abundance: .
v_gene: TRBV27
j_gene: TRBJ2-7
d_gene: .

CDR3aa: CASSVGGGYYNEQFF
CDR3nt: TGTGCCAGCAGCGTAGGCGGGGGTTACTACAATGAGCAGTTCTTC
abundance: few
v_gene: TRBV9
j_gene: TRBJ2-1
d_gene: TRBD2

CDR3aa: CASSVTRGEQFF
CDR3nt: TGTGCCAGCAGCGTGACTAGAGGTGAGCAGTTCTTC
abundance: few
v_gene: TRBV9
j_gene: TRBJ2-1
d_gene: .

CDR3aa: CASTQDTGITGELFF
CDR3nt: TGTGCCAGCACCCAAGACACAGGTATCACCGGGGAGCTGTTTTTT
abundance: few
v_gene: TRBV4-2
j_gene: TRBJ2-2
d_gene: .

CDR3aa: CANKRVQTAIDQAFF
CDR3nt: TGTGCCAACAAGAGGGTACAGACGGCTATCGATCAAGCTTTCTTT
abundance: few
v_gene: TRBV6-1
j_gene: TRBJ1-1
d_gene: .

CDR3aa: CASSFHKGSGANVLTF
CDR3nt: TGTGCCAGCAGTTTTCACAAGGGTTCGGGGGCCAACGTCCTGACTTTC
abundance: few
v_gene: TRBV27
j_gene: TRBJ2-6
d_gene: .

CDR3aa: CAWSWGLAGGPTQYF
CDR3nt: TGTGCCTGGAGTTGGGGACTAGCGGGGGGGCCTACGCAGTATTTT
abundance: .
v_gene: TRBV30
j_gene: TRBJ2-3
d_gene: TRBD2

CDR3aa: CASSLGTGVDTQYF
CDR3nt: TGCGCCAGCAGCTTGGGTACAGGGGTCGATACGCAGTATTTT
abundance: .
v_gene: TRBV5-1
j_gene: TRBJ2-3
d_gene: TRBD1

CDR3aa: CASSLSGGASGNTIYF
CDR3nt: TGTGCCAGCAGCTTAAGTGGGGGCGCGTCAGGAAACACCATATATTTT
abundance: .
v_gene: TRBV7-9
j_gene: TRBJ1-3
d_gene: .

CDR3aa: CASSLTRAGGYEQYF
CDR3nt: TGTGCCAGCAGTTTAACGAGGGCGGGTGGCTACGAGCAGTACTTC
abundance: .
v_gene: TRBV28
j_gene: TRBJ2-7
d_gene: .

CDR3aa: CATSRDRVEQYF
CDR3nt: TGTGCCACCAGCAGAGATAGGGTCGAGCAGTACTTC
abundance: .
v_gene: TRBV15
j_gene: TRBJ2-7
d_gene: .

CDR3aa: CASSERNSGSVYEQFF
CDR3nt: TGCGCCAGCAGTGAAAGGAACAGCGGGAGTGTCTATGAGCAGTTCTTC
abundance: few
v_gene: TRBV10-1
j_gene: TRBJ2-1
d_gene: TRBD2

CDR3aa: CAIKGLATEAFF
CDR3nt: TGTGCCATCAAAGGTTTGGCGACTGAAGCTTTCTTT
abundance: .
v_gene: TRBV10-3
j_gene: TRBJ1-1
d_gene: .

CDR3aa: CASSYGSYGYTF
CDR3nt: TGTGCCAGCAGTTACGGAAGCTATGGCTACACCTTC
abundance: few
v_gene: TRBV6-5
j_gene: TRBJ1-2
d_gene: .

CDR3aa: CASSFGRGPPYEQYF
CDR3nt: TGTGCCAGCAGCTTTGGACGCGGACCTCCCTACGAGCAGTACTTC
abundance: few
v_gene: TRBV7-2
j_gene: TRBJ2-7
d_gene: .

CDR3aa: CASSSPPQAGYSGNTIYF
CDR3nt: TGTGCCAGCAGCTCCCCCCCGCAGGCGGGCTACTCTGGAAACACCATATATTTT
abundance: .
v_gene: TRBV7-2
j_gene: TRBJ1-3
d_gene: .

CDR3aa: CASSPPPSGGNTGELFF
CDR3nt: TGTGCCAGCTCACCGCCCCCCAGCGGGGGGAACACCGGGGAGCTGTTTTTT
abundance: .
v_gene: TRBV18
j_gene: TRBJ2-2
d_gene: TRBD2

CDR3aa: CASSQYEGPYNEQFF
CDR3nt: TGCGCCAGCAGCCAATATGAGGGTCCCTACAATGAGCAGTTCTTC
abundance: few
v_gene: TRBV4-1
j_gene: TRBJ2-1
d_gene: .

CDR3aa: CASSYGQGYYGYTF
CDR3nt: TGTGCCAGCAGTTACGGGCAGGGATACTATGGCTACACCTTC
abundance: .
v_gene: TRBV6-5
j_gene: TRBJ1-2
d_gene: .

CDR3aa: CASSVLRENTEAFF
CDR3nt: TGTGCCAGCAGCGTATTGAGAGAGAACACTGAAGCTTTCTTT
abundance: once
v_gene: TRBV9
j_gene: TRBJ1-1
d_gene: .

CDR3aa: CASSIGRGTNVLTF
CDR3nt: TGTGCCAGCAGTATCGGCAGGGGGACCAACGTCCTGACTTTC
abundance: .
v_gene: TRBV28
j_gene: TRBJ2-6
d_gene: TRBD1

CDR3aa: CASSLVRQETQYF
CDR3nt: TGTGCCAGCAGCTTGGTCAGACAAGAGACCCAGTACTTC
abundance: .
v_gene: TRBV5-6
j_gene: TRBJ2-5
d_gene: .

CDR3aa: CSVETNLNTEAFF
CDR3nt: TGCAGCGTTGAAACGAACCTGAACACTGAAGCTTTCTTT
abundance: .
v_gene: TRBV29-1
j_gene: TRBJ1-1
d_gene: .

CDR3aa: CASSYSSGRAVSEQFF
CDR3nt: TGTGCCAGCAGTTACTCTAGCGGGAGGGCCGTCAGTGAGCAGTTCTTC
abundance: .
v_gene: TRBV6-5
j_gene: TRBJ2-1
d_gene: TRBD2

CDR3aa: CATRWTGGSYNSPLHF
CDR3nt: TGTGCCACCAGATGGACAGGGGGCTCCTATAATTCACCCCTCCACTTT
abundance: few
v_gene: TRBV15
j_gene: TRBJ1-6
d_gene: TRBD1

CDR3aa: CASSLGDINQPQHF
CDR3nt: TGCGCCAGCAGCTTGGGTGACATCAATCAGCCCCAGCATTTT
abundance: few
v_gene: TRBV5-1
j_gene: TRBJ1-5
d_gene: .

CDR3aa: CSANQGRNQPQHF
CDR3nt: TGCAGCGCGAACCAGGGTCGCAATCAGCCCCAGCATTTT
abundance: .
v_gene: TRBV29-1
j_gene: TRBJ1-5
d_gene: .

CDR3aa: CASSLAAGGGEQYF
CDR3nt: TGTGCCAGCAGCTTAGCAGCGGGGGGCGGTGAGCAGTACTTC
abundance: .
v_gene: TRBV7-9
j_gene: TRBJ2-7
d_gene: TRBD2

CDR3aa: CASTGSLSYNSPLHF
CDR3nt: TGTGCCAGCACGGGCAGCCTCTCCTATAATTCACCCCTCCACTTT
abundance: few
v_gene: TRBV2
j_gene: TRBJ1-6
d_gene: .

CDR3aa: CASSDPLAKNIQYF
CDR3nt: TGTGCCAGCAGTGACCCCTTAGCCAAAAACATTCAGTACTTC
abundance: many
v_gene: TRBV2
j_gene: TRBJ2-4
d_gene: .

CDR3aa: CASSFRGQPQHF
CDR3nt: TGTGCCAGCAGCTTTCGGGGCCAGCCCCAGCATTTT
abundance: few
v_gene: TRBV5-6
j_gene: TRBJ1-5
d_gene: .

CDR3aa: CASSFNEHRSGANVLTF
CDR3nt: TGTGCCAGCAGCTTCAATGAACACCGCTCTGGGGCCAACGTCCTGACTTTC
abundance: few
v_gene: TRBV5-6
j_gene: TRBJ2-6
d_gene: .

CDR3aa: CASSTDRGAVLTYEQYF
CDR3nt: TGTGCCAGCAGCACGGACAGGGGCGCCGTTTTGACCTACGAGCAGTACTTC
abundance: .
v_gene: TRBV7-9
j_gene: TRBJ2-7
d_gene: TRBD1